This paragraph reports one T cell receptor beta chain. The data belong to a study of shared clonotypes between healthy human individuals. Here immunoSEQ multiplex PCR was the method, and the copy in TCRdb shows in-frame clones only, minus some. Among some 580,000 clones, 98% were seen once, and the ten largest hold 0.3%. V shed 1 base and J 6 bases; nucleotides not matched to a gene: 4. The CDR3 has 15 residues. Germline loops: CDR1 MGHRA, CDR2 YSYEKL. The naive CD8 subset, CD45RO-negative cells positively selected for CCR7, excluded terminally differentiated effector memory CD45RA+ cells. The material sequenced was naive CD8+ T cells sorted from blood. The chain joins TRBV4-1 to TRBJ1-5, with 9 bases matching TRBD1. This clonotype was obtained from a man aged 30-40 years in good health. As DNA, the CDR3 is TGCGCCAGCAGCCAAGTGGGACAGGGCCCTCAGCCCCAGCATTTT. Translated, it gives CASSQVGQGPQPQHF.